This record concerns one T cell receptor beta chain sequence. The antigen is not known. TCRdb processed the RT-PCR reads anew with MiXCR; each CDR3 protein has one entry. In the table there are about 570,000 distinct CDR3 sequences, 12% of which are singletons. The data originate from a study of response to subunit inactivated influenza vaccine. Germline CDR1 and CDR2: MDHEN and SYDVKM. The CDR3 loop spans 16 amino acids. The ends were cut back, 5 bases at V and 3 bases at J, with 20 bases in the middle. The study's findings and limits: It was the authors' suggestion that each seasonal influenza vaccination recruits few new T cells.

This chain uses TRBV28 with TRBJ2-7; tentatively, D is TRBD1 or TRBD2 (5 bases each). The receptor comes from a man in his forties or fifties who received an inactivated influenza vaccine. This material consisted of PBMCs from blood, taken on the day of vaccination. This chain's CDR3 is CASSRWDATRLYEQYF. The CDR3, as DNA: TGTGCCAGCAGTCGTTGGGACGCGACGAGACTCTACGAGCAGTACTTC.